This TCR beta chain was retrieved from a study of blood T cell repertoires in COVID-19. With 2 bases removed from V and 3 bases from J, the gap between germline ends came to 4 bases. Germline V gene lookup returns CDR1 KGHSH and CDR2 LQKENI. The CDR3 totals 13 residues. Assay used: immunoSEQ multiplex PCR; TCRdb lists only in-frame clones, some missing. The repertoire holds 240,000 or so clones, with about 80% as singletons. This TCR came from a woman of 80 years or more with acute or convalescent COVID-19. The chain is built from TRBV18 and TRBJ1-4; D remains unclear. The specimen sequenced was peripheral blood. DNA for the CDR3: TGTGCCAGCTCACCAGGGCCTAATGAAAAACTGTTTTTT. This encodes CASSPGPNEKLFF.